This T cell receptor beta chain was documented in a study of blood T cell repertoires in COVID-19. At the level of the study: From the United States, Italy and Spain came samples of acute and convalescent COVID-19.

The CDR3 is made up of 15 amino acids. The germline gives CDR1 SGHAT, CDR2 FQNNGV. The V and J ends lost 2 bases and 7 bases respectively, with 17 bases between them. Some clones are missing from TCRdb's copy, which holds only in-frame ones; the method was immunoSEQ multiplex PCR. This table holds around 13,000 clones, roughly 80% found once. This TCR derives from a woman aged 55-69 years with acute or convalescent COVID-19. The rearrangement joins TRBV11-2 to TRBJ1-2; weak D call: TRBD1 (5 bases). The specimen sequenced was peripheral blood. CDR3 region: CASSLFSGGMIGYTF. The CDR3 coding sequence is TGTGCCAGCAGCTTATTTAGTGGGGGGATGATTGGCTACACCTTC.